This TCR beta chain comes out of a study of blood T cell repertoires in COVID-19 (dated by TCRdb to 2018 to 2020). In the study overall: Samples from collaborators originated in the United States, Italy and Spain and spanned both the acute and convalescent phases of COVID-19. The prospective study material was composed of cDNA or gDNA derived from T cells, B-cell-depleted T cells, or PBMCs. Subjects who had been exposed to COVID-19, were actively infected with it, or had recovered from it provided the deeply sampled blood TCRbeta repertoires that made up the dataset. The repertoires were released in a freely available public database meant as a resource for research on the immune response to SARS-CoV-2. Samples were obtained from the ongoing ImmuneRACE study (first 160 participants) and from roughly 1,300 subjects provided by 6 global collaborators. Nearly every sample came with metadata listing a de-identified subject ID, COVID-19 status, age in years and sex. Where available, HLA class I and class II types were taken from metadata supplied by the sample provider and were not determined by assay-based typing.

The CDR3 has 13 amino acids, counting the end cysteine and phenylalanine. Only the CDR3 portion is preserved as DNA: 39 bases, with reading frame beginning at the first base. V has 6 bases trimmed and J has 4 bases trimmed; junction bases matching no gene number 4. The germline V gene gives CDR1 as MDHEN and CDR2 as SYDVKM. The investigation overall reported the following: The amount of clinical and demographic metadata varied by source and participant and was provided uncurated.

TCRbeta CDR3 regions were amplified from genomic DNA using the immunoSEQ Assay, a bias-controlled multiplex PCR. Per the source publication's procedure: Within the assay, amplification of reference gene primers was used to estimate how many nucleated cells each sample contained. To quantify the absolute abundance of each unique TCRbeta CDR3 rearrangement, sequence reads were collapsed and filtered. Productive Simpson clonality was computed per sample as the square root of Simpson's diversity index over productive rearrangements. Drawn from immuneACCESS, this table holds only the in-frame rearrangements with V and J called that TCRdb kept. Clones are partly lost; checked studies trace under half to an unresolved V gene and leave the rest unexplained. The V and J calls and clone size come from that table; D and trimming were worked out from the DNA. The sample yields 130,000 to 150,000 clones; 88% were counted once. The biggest ten clones account for 2.3% of the sample.

Whole blood was collected in K2EDTA tubes by collaborating institutions according to the institutions' own protocols. For TCRbeta analysis, collaborators shipped samples as frozen whole blood, isolated PBMCs, or DNA extracted from either of those sample types. With regard to this clone: Its antigen target is currently unknown. No much larger clone exists at a distance of one base, and base qualities are not known.

The clonotype originates from a human donor in a cohort sampled during active COVID-19. This receptor chain uses TRBV28 and TRBJ2-5; TRBD1 matches 8 bases in the middle. The sample taken for sequencing was peripheral blood. Here the CDR3 is given as CASRGTGLETQYF. The sequenced DNA: TGTGCCAGCAGGGGGACAGGCTTAGAGACCCAGTACTTC.